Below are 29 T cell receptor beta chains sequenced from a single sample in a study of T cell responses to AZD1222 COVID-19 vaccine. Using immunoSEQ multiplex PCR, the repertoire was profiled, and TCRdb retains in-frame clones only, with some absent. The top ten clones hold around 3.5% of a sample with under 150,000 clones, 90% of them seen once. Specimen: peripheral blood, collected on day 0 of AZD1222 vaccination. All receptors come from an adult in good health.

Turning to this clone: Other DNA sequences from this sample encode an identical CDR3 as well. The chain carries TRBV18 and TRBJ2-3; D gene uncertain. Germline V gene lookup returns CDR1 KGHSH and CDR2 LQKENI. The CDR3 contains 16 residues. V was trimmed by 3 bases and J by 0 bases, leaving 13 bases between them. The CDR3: CASSPLPGGSTDTQYF. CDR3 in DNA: TGTGCCAGCTCACCCCTGCCCGGCGGTAGCACAGATACGCAGTATTTT.

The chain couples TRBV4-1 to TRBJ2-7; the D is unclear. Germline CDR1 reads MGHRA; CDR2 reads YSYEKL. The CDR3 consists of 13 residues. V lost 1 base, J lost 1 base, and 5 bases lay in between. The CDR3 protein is CASSQGFSYEQYF. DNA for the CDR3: TGCGCCAGCAGCCAAGGGTTTTCCTACGAGCAGTACTTC.

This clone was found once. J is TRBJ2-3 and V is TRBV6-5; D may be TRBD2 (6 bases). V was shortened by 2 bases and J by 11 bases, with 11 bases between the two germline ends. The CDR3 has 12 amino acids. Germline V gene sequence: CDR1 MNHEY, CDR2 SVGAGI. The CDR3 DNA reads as TGTGCCAGCAGTTACGACGGGAGCGTGCAGTATTTT. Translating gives CASSYDGSVQYF.

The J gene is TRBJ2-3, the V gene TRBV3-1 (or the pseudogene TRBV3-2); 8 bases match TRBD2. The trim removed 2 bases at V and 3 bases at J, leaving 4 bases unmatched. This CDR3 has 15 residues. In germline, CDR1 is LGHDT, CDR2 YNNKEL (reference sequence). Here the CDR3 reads CASSQTGGRTDTQYF. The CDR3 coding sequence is TGTGCCAGCAGCCAAACGGGGGGGCGGACAGATACGCAGTATTTT.

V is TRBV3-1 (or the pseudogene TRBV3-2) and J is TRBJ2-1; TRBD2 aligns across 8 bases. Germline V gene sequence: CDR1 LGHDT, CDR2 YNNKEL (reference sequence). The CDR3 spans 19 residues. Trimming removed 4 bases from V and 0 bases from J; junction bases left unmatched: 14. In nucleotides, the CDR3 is TGTGCCAGCAGCCTCACTATGGGGCGGGAGGCTACCTCCTACAATGAGCAGTTCTTC. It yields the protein CASSLTMGREATSYNEQFF.

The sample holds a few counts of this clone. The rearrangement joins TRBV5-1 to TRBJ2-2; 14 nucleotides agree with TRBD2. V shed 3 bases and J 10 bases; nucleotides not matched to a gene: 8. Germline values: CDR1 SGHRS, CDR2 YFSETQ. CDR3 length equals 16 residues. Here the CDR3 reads CASSSSTSGRALELFF. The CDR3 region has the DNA TGCGCCAGCAGCTCGTCGACTAGCGGGAGGGCCTTGGAGCTGTTTTTT.

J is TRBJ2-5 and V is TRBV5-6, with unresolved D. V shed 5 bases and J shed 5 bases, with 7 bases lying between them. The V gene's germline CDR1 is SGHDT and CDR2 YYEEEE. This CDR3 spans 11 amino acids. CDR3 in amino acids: CASSSLETQYF. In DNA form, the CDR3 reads TGTGCCAGCAGTTCTCTTGAGACCCAGTACTTC. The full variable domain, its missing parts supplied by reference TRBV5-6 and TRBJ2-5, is DAGVTQSPTHLIKTRGQQVTLRCSPKSGHDTVSWYQQALGQGPQFIFQYYEEEERQRGNFPDRFSGHQFPNYSSELNVNALLLGDSALYLCASSSLETQYFGPGTRLLVL.

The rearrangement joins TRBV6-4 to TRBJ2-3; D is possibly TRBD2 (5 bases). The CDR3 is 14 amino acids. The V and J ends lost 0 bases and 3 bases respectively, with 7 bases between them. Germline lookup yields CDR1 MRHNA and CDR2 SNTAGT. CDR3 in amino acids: CASSDSAETDTQYF. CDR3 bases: TGTGCCAGCAGTGACTCAGCGGAAACAGATACGCAGTATTTT.

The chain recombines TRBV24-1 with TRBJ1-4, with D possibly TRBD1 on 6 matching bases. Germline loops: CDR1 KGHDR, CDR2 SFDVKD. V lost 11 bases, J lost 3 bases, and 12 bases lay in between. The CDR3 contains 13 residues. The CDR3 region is CASKQGPNEKLFF. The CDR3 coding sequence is TGTGCCAGTAAACAGGGTCCTAATGAAAAACTGTTTTTT.

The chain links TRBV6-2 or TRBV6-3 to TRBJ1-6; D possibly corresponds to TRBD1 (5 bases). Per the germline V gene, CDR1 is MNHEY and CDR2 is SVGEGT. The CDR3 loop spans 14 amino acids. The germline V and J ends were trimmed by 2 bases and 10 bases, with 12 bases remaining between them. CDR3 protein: CASSYGGVKSPLHF. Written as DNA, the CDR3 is TGTGCCAGCAGTTACGGAGGGGTAAAGTCACCCCTCCACTTT.

The CDR3, as DNA: TGTGCCAGCAGCTTATTGGATCTGGGGGGAGAGACCCAGTACTTC. This translates into CASSLLDLGGETQYF. This sequence joins TRBV7-2 and TRBJ2-5, with TRBD2 as a possible D gene (6 bases). V dropped 2 bases and J dropped 4 bases, with 14 bases sitting between them. The CDR3 is 15 residues long. The V gene's germline CDR1 is SGHTA and CDR2 FQGNSA.

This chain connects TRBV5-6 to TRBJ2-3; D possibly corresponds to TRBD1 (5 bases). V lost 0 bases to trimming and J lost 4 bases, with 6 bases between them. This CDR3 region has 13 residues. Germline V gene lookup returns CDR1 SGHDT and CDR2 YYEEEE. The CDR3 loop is CASSLVQADTQYF. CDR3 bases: TGTGCCAGCAGCTTGGTACAGGCAGATACGCAGTATTTT.

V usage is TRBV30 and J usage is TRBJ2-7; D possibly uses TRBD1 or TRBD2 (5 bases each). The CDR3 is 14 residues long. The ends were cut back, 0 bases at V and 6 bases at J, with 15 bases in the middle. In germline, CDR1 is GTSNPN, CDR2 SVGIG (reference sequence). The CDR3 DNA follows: TGTGCCTGGAGTGTATCGGCAGGGAGTTTCGAGCAGTACTTC. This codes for CAWSVSAGSFEQYF.

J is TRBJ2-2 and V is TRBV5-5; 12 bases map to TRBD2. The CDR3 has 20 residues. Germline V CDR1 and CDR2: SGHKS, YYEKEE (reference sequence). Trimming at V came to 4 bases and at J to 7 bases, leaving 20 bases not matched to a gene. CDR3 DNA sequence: TGTGCCAGCAGCACTGATTTTGATAGACCGGGACTAGCGGGTAACGGGGAGCTGTTTTTT. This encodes CASSTDFDRPGLAGNGELFF.

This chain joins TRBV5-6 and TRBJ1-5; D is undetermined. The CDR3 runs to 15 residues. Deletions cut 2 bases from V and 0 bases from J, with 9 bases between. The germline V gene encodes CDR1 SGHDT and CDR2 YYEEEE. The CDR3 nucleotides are TGTGCCAGCAGCTTAAGTCTGGCTAGCAATCAGCCCCAGCATTTT. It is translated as CASSLSLASNQPQHF. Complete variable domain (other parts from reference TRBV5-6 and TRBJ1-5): DAGVTQSPTHLIKTRGQQVTLRCSPKSGHDTVSWYQQALGQGPQFIFQYYEEEERQRGNFPDRFSGHQFPNYSSELNVNALLLGDSALYLCASSLSLASNQPQHFGDGTRLSIL.

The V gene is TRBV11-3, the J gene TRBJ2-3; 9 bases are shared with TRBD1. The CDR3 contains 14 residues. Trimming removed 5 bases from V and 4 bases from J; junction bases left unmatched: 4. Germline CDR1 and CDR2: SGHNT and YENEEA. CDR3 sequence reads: CASSPGTGPDTQYF. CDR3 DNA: TGTGCCAGCAGCCCCGGGACAGGGCCAGATACGCAGTATTTT.

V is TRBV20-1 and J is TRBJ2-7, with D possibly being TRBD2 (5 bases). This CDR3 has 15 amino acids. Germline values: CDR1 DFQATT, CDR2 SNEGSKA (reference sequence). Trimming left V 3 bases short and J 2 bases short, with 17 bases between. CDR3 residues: CSASNPAAAAYEQYF. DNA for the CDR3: TGCAGTGCTAGTAACCCAGCGGCAGCGGCCTACGAGCAGTACTTC.

CDR3 residues: CASSRPDYGYTF. Written as DNA, the CDR3 is TGTGCCAGCAGTCGTCCAGACTATGGCTACACCTTC. The V call is TRBV12-3 or TRBV12-4, the J call TRBJ1-2; D unclear. The V end lost 5 bases, the J end lost 3 bases, and 7 bases lay between the germline ends. The CDR3 spans 12 residues.

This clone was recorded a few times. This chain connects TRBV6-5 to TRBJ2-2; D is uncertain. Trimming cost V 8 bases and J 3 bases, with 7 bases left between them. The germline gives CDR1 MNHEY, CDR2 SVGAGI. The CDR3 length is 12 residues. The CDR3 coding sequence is TGTGCCAGCGGGGTCGACACCGGGGAGCTGTTTTTT. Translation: CASGVDTGELFF.

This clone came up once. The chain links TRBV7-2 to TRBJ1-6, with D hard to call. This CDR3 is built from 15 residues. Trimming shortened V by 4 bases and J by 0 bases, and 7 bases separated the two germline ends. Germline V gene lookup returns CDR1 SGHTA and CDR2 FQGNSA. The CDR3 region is CASSSFSSYNSPLHF. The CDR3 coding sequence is TGTGCCAGCAGCTCTTTTAGCTCCTATAATTCACCCCTCCACTTT.

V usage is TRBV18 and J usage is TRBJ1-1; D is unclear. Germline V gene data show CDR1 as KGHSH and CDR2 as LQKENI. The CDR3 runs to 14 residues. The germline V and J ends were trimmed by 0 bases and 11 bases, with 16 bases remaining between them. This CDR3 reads CASSPPTQLSGAFF. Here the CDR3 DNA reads TGTGCCAGCTCACCACCGACACAACTCAGCGGTGCTTTCTTT.

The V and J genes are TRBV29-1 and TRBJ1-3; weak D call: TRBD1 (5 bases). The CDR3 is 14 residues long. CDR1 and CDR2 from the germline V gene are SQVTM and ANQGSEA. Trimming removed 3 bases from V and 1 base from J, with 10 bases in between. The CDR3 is CSVDVAGSGNTIYF. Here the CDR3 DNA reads TGCAGCGTTGACGTGGCAGGGTCTGGAAACACCATATATTTT.

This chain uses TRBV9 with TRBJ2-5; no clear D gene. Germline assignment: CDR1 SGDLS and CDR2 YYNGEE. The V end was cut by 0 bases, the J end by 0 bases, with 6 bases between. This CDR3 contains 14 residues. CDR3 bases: TGTGCCAGCAGCGTAGGGGCAAACCAAGAGACCCAGTACTTC. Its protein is CASSVGANQETQYF.

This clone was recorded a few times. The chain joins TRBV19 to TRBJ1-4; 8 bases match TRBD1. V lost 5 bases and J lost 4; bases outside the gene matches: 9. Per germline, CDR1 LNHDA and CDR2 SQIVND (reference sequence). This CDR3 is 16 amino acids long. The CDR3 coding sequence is TGTGCCAGTAGTCGGGGGGTACAGGGGGTTAATGAAAAACTGTTTTTT. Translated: CASSRGVQGVNEKLFF.

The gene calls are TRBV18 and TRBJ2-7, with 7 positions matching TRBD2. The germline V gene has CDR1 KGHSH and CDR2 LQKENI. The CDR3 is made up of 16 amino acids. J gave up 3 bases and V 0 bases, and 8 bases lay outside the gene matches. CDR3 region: CASSPPNTGLDYEQYF. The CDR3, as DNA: TGTGCCAGCTCACCACCCAACACCGGACTAGACTACGAGCAGTACTTC.

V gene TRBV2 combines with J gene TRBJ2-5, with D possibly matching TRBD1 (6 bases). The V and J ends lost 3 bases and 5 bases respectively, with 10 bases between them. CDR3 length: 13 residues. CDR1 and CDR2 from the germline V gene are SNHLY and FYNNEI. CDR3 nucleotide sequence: TGTGCCAGCAGTGAGTTTCAGGGGGAGACCCAGTACTTC. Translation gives CASSEFQGETQYF.

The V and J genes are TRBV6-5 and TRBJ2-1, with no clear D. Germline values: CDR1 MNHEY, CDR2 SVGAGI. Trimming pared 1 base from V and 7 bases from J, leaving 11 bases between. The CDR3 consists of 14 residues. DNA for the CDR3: TGTGCCAGCAGTTACTTGGGGAATTGGAATGAGCAGTTCTTC. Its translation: CASSYLGNWNEQFF.

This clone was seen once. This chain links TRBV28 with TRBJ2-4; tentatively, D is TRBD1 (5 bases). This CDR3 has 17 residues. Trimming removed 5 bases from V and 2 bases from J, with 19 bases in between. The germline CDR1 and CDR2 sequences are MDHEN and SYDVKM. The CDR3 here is CASSRDWGSATKNIQYF. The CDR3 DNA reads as TGTGCCAGCAGTCGCGACTGGGGCAGCGCGACCAAAAACATTCAGTACTTC.

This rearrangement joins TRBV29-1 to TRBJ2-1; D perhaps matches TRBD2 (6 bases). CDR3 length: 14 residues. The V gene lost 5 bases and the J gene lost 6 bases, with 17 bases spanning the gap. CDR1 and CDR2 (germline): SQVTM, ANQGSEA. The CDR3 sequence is CSVSRAGGVNEQFF. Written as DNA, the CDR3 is TGCAGCGTTTCGAGGGCTGGCGGGGTCAATGAGCAGTTCTTC.